This T cell receptor beta chain was profiled in a study of blood T cells in healthy people across ages. A sample-barcoded 5' primer and a J-beta primer mix were used in a second PCR of about 6 to 12 cycles. TCRdb re-called the 5' RACE reads with MiXCR, one entry per CDR3 protein. The table shows about 650,000 distinct CDR3 sequences, with about 30% occurring only once. V lost 6 bases, J lost 3 bases, and 7 bases stayed unmatched. The germline V gene encodes CDR1 SQVTM and CDR2 ANQGSEA. CDR3 length: 14 residues. Many counts were recorded for this clonotype. Healthy Russian Caucasian donors spanned ages roughly 6 to 90 years.

The source of this sequence is a woman aged 80 or over in good health. Sequencing was performed on blood. The chain recombines TRBV29-1 with TRBJ2-1; 8 bases align to TRBD1. As DNA, the CDR3 is TGCAGCGTAAAACAGGGGGTGATCTACAATGAGCAGTTCTTC. As protein: CSVKQGVIYNEQFF.